The T cell receptor (beta chain) under discussion was sequenced for a study of identical twins. The study, taken as a whole, reports: Sequences that were beta out-of-frame showed weaker excess twin sharing. Insertions ran lower in abundant cord blood beta clonotypes, though not in memory repertoires.

A universal primer site came from template switching; cDNA carried unique molecular identifiers. MiXCR, run by TCRdb on the 5' RACE reads, gives a single entry per CDR3 protein. The sample yields 18,000 or so distinct CDR3 sequences, about two thirds seen once. The CDR3 length is 14 residues. Germline lookup yields CDR1 SGDLS and CDR2 YYNGEE. V was clipped by 4 bases and J by 5 bases, with 16 bases between them. This clonotype showed up just once. Its antigen is undetermined. Healthy Caucasians alone served as donors. The chain combines TRBV9 with TRBJ2-7, with D possibly TRBD2 on 5 matching bases. This receptor was identified in a woman between 18 and 29 years old in good health. This table probably holds off-target reads from a library built for another chain. The sequencing sample was made of memory (CD45RO+) T cells sorted from blood. The DNA for the CDR3 is TGTGCCAGCAGCCCCGAGCGGCGCCAGAACGAGCAGTACTTC. Translating it yields CASSPERRQNEQYF. The full variable domain, with the rest looked up from reference TRBV9 and TRBJ2-7, is DSGVTQTPKHLITATGQRVTLRCSPRSGDLSVYWYQQSLDQGLQFLIQYYNGEERAKGNILERFSAQQFPDLHSELNLSSLELGDSALYFCASSPERRQNEQYFGPGTRLTVT.